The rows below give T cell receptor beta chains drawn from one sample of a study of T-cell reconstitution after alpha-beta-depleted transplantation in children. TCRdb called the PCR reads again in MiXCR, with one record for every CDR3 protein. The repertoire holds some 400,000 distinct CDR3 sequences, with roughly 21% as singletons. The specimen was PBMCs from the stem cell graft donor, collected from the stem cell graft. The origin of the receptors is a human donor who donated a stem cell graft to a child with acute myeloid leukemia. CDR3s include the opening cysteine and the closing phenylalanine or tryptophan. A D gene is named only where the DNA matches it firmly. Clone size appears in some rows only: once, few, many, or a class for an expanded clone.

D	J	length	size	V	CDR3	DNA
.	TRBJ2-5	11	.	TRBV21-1	CASSAPGTQYF	TGTGCCAGCAGCGCCCCCGGGACCCAGTACTTC
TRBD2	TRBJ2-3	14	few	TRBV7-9	CASSAGLAGDTQYF	TGTGCCAGCAGCGCGGGACTAGCGGGAGATACGCAGTATTTT
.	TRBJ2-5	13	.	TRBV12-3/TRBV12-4	CASSFTDQETQYF	TGTGCCAGCAGTTTCACAGACCAAGAGACCCAGTACTTC
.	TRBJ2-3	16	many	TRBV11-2	CASSRIGGASTDTQYF	TGTGCCAGCAGCCGCATAGGGGGGGCCAGCACAGATACGCAGTATTTT
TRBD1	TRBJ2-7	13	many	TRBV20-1	CSAPTGGLYEQYF	TGCAGTGCCCCGACAGGGGGCTTGTACGAGCAGTACTTC
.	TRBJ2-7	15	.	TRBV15	CATSRDLGIELEQYF	TGTGCCACCAGCAGAGATCTCGGGATAGAACTCGAGCAGTACTTC
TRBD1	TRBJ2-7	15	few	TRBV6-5	CASSYGTGGNYEQYF	TGTGCCAGCAGTTACGGGACAGGGGGGAACTACGAGCAGTACTTC
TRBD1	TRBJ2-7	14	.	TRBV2	CASTLTGGSYEQYF	TGTGCCAGCACCCTGACAGGGGGCTCCTACGAGCAGTACTTC
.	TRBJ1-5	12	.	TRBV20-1	CSVYSSGQPQHF	TGCAGTGTCTACTCCAGTGGACAGCCCCAGCATTTT
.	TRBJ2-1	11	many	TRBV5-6	CASSLGEVQFF	TGTGCCAGCAGCTTGGGAGAGGTTCAGTTCTTC
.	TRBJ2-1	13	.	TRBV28	CASNYGNYNEQFF	TGTGCCAGCAATTACGGTAACTACAATGAGCAGTTCTTC
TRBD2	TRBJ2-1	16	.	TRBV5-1	CASSLAGGPLYNEQFF	TGCGCCAGCAGCTTAGCGGGAGGGCCCCTCTACAATGAGCAGTTCTTC
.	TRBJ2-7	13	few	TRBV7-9	CASSGGNFDEQYF	TGTGCCAGCAGCGGCGGGAATTTCGACGAGCAGTACTTC
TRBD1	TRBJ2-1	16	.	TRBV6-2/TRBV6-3	CASSFLQGITFNEQFF	TGTGCCAGCAGTTTTTTACAGGGGATAACCTTCAATGAGCAGTTCTTC
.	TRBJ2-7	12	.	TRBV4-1	CASSQGFDEQYF	TGCGCCAGCAGCCAAGGCTTCGACGAGCAGTACTTC
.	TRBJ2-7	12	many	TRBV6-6	CASSPAVYEQYF	TGTGCCAGCAGCCCCGCGGTGTACGAGCAGTACTTC
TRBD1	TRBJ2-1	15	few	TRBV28	CASSPQGQGVREQFF	TGTGCCAGCAGCCCCCAGGGACAGGGGGTGCGTGAGCAGTTCTTC
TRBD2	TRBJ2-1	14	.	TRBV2	CASSKGLADNEQFF	TGTGCCAGCAGTAAGGGACTAGCGGACAATGAGCAGTTCTTC
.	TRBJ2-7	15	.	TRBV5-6	CASIWRGANSYEQYF	TGTGCCAGCATCTGGAGGGGGGCGAACTCCTACGAGCAGTACTTC
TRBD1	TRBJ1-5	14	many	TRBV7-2	CASSLDRAGQPQHF	TGTGCCAGCAGCTTGGACAGGGCCGGTCAGCCCCAGCATTTT
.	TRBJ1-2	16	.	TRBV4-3	CASSQDLGGRAYGYTF	TGCGCCAGCAGCCAAGATCTGGGGGGGCGCGCCTATGGCTACACCTTC
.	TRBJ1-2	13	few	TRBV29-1	CSVLAQGNYGYTF	TGCAGCGTGTTAGCCCAGGGTAACTATGGCTACACCTTC
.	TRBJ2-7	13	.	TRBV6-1	CASARHLTYEQYF	TGTGCCAGCGCAAGACACTTGACCTACGAGCAGTACTTC
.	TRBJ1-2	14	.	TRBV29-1	CSVEDTDRAYGDTF	TGCAGCGTTGAAGATACCGACAGAGCCTATGGCGACACCTTC
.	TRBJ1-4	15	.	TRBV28	CASSLGGANNEKLFF	TGTGCCAGCAGTTTGGGGGGGGCAAATAATGAAAAACTGTTTTTT